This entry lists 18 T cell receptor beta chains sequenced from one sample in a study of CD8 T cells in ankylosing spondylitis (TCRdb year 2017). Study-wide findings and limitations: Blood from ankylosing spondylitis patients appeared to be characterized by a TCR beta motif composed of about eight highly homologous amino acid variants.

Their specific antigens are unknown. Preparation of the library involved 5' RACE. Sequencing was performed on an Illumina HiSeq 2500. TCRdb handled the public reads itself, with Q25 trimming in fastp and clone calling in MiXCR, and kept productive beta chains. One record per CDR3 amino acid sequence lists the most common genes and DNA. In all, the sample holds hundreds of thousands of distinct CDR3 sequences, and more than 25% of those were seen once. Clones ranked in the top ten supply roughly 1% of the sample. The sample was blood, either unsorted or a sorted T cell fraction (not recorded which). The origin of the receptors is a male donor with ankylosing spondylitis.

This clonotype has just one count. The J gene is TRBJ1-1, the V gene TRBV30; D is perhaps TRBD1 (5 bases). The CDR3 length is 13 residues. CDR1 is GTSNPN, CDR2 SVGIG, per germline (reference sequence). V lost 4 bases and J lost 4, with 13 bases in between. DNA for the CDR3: TGTGCCTGGACAAGACAGCTAGGCACTGAAGCTTTCTTT. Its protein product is CAWTRQLGTEAFF.

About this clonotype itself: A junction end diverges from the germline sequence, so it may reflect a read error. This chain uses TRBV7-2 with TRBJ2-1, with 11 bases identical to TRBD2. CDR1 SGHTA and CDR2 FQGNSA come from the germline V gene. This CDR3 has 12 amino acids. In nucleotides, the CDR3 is TGTGCCAGCAGCTTTGGCGGGACTAGCGGCGTCTTC. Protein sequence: CASSFGGTSGVF.

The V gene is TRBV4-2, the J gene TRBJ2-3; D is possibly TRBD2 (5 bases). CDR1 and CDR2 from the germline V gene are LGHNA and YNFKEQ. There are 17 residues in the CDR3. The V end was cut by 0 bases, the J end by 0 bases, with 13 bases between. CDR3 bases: TGTGCCAGCAGCCAAGATCCGCCGGGGTCTAGCACAGATACGCAGTATTTT. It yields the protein CASSQDPPGSSTDTQYF.

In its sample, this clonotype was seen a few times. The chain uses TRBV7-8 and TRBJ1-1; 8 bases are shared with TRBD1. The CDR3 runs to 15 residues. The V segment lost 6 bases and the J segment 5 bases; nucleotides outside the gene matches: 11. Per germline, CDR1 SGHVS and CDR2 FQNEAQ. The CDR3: CASRRLQGEDTEAFF. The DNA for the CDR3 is TGTGCCAGCAGGAGATTACAGGGGGAGGATACTGAAGCTTTCTTT.

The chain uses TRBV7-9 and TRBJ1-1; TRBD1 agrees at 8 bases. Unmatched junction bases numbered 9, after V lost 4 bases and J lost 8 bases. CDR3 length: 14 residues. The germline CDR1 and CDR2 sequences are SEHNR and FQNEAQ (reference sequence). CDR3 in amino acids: CASSYAPGQGEAFF. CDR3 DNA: TGTGCCAGCAGCTACGCCCCTGGACAGGGCGAAGCTTTCTTT.

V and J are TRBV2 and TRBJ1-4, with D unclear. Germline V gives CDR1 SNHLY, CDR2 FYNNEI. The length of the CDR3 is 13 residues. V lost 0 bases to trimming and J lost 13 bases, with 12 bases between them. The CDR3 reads CASSEALVPALFF. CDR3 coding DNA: TGTGCCAGCAGTGAAGCGCTGGTTCCGGCACTGTTTTTT.

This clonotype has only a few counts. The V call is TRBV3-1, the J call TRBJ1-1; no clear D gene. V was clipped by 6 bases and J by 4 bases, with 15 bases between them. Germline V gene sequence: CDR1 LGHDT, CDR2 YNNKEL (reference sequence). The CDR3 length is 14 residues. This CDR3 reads CASSLERRSTEAFF. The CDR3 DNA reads TGTGCCAGCAGTCTGGAACGAAGGAGCACTGAAGCTTTCTTT.

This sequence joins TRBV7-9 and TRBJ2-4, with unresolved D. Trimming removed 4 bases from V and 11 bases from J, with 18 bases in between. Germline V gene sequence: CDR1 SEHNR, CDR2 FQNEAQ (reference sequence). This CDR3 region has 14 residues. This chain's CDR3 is CASSSGPTRALQYF. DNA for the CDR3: TGTGCCAGCAGCTCGGGCCCGACTCGGGCTCTTCAGTACTTC.

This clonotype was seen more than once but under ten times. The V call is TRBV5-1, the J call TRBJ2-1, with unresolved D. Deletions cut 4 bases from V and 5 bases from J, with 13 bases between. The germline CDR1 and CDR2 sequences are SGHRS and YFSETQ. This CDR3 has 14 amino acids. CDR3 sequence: CASSTTSTHNEQFF. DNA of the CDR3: TGCGCCAGCAGCACGACTTCGACCCACAATGAGCAGTTCTTC.

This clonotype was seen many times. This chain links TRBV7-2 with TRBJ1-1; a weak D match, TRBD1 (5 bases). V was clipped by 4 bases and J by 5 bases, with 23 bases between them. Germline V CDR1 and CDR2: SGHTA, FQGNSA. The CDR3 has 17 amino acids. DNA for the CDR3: TGTGCCAGCAGCTCCGCCCCATACAGGAGCCGCAAAACTGAAGCTTTCTTT. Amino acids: CASSSAPYRSRKTEAFF. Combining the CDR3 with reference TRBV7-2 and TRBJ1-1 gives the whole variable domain GAGVSQSPSNKVTEKGKDVELRCDPISGHTALYWYRQSLGQGLEFLIYFQGNSAPDKSGLPSDRFSAERTGGSVSTLTIQRTQQEDSAVYLCASSSAPYRSRKTEAFFGQGTRLTVV.

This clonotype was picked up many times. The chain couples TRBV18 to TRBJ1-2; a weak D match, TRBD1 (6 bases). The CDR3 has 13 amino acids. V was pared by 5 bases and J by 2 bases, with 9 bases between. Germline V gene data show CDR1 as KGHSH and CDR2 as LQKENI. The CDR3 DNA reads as TGTGCCAGCTCAGATGGACAGAACTATGGCTACACCTTC. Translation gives CASSDGQNYGYTF.

CDR3 in amino acids: CATSPGGGRNQPQHF. The CDR3 DNA is TGTGCCACCTCCCCGGGGGGCGGTCGCAATCAGCCCCAGCATTTT. The chain uses TRBV24-1 and TRBJ1-5, with D possibly matching TRBD1 (6 bases). V shed 9 bases and J shed 2 bases, with 16 bases lying between them. The CDR3 is 15 amino acids. The germline V gene encodes CDR1 KGHDR and CDR2 SFDVKD.

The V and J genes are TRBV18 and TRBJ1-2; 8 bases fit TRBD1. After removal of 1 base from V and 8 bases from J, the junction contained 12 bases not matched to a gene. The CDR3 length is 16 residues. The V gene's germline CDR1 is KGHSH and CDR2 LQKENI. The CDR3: CASSPLVQGAIEGYTF. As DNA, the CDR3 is TGTGCCAGCTCACCACTAGTCCAGGGGGCGATAGAAGGCTACACCTTC.

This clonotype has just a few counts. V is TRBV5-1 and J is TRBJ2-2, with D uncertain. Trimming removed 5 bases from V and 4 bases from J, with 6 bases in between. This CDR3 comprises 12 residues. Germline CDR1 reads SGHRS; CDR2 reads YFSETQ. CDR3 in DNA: TGCGCCAGCAGTAGGGCCACCGGGGAGCTGTTTTTT. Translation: CASSRATGELFF.

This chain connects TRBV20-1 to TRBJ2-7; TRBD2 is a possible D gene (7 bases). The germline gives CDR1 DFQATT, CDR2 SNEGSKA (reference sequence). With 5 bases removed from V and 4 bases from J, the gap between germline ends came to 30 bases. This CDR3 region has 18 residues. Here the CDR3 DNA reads TGCAGTGCTCCTAACGCGCGGAAACAGGGAGGGATTGTTTACGAGCAGTACTTC. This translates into CSAPNARKQGGIVYEQYF.

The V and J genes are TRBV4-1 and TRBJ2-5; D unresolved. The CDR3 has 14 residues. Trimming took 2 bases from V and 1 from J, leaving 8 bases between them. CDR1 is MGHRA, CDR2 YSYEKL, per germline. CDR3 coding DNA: TGCGCCAGCAGCCAAACTGCCAGCCAAGAGACCCAGTACTTC. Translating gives CASSQTASQETQYF.

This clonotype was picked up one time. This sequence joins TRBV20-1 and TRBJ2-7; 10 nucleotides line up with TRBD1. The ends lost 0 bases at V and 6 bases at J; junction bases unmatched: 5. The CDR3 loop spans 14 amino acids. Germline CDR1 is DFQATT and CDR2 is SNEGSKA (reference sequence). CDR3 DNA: TGCAGTGCTAGAGATGGGACAGGGGCATCCGAGCAGTACTTC. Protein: CSARDGTGASEQYF.

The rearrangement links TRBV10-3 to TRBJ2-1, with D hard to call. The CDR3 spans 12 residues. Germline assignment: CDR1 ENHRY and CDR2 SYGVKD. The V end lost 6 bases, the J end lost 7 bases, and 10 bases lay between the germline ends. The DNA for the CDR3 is TGTGCCATCAGGTCGGTTGTGAATGAGCAGTTCTTC. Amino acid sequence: CAIRSVVNEQFF.